The rows below give T cell receptor beta chains drawn from one sample of a study of T cell responses to AZD1222 COVID-19 vaccine. TCRdb keeps only in-frame clones here, not all; method: immunoSEQ multiplex PCR. This sample has around 130,000 clones, with over 90% found just once. The source was peripheral blood, collected on day 0 of AZD1222 vaccination. The origin of the receptors is an adult in good health. Each CDR3 is given with its conserved first and last residue. Fields, in order: J gene, V gene, D gene, clone size, CDR3 DNA, CDR3 protein. D genes are given only for firm matches. The listing skips clone size in some rows; elsewhere it reads once, few, many or a size class.

j_call: TRBJ2-7
v_call: TRBV11-2
d_call: TRBD1
clone_size: .
cdr3_nt: TGTGCCAGCAGCCCCATTACAGGGGGCCCGAGCTCCTACGAGCAGTACTTC
cdr3_aa: CASSPITGGPSSYEQYF

j_call: TRBJ2-1
v_call: TRBV5-1
d_call: .
clone_size: once
cdr3_nt: TGCGCCAGCACGGAGACCCACCTGGAGCAGTTCTTC
cdr3_aa: CASTETHLEQFF

j_call: TRBJ2-3
v_call: TRBV4-1
d_call: .
clone_size: .
cdr3_nt: TGCGCCAGCAGCCAAGATCATACGCAGTATTTT
cdr3_aa: CASSQDHTQYF

j_call: TRBJ1-2
v_call: TRBV5-1
d_call: .
clone_size: .
cdr3_nt: TGCGCCAGCTCCCAGGGACTAGGGGGCTACACCTTC
cdr3_aa: CASSQGLGGYTF

j_call: TRBJ2-3
v_call: TRBV27
d_call: .
clone_size: .
cdr3_nt: TGTGCCAGCAGTCCAACTCCAGGGGAGACCGATACGCAGTATTTT
cdr3_aa: CASSPTPGETDTQYF

j_call: TRBJ2-7
v_call: TRBV27
d_call: .
clone_size: .
cdr3_nt: TGTGCCAGCACCCCTATAGGGGCGGAGACCTACGAGCAGTACTTC
cdr3_aa: CASTPIGAETYEQYF

j_call: TRBJ1-3
v_call: TRBV29-1
d_call: .
clone_size: .
cdr3_nt: TGCAGCGTTGCAGACGTCTACTCTGGAAACACCATATATTTT
cdr3_aa: CSVADVYSGNTIYF

j_call: TRBJ2-7
v_call: TRBV28
d_call: TRBD2
clone_size: .
cdr3_nt: TGTGCCAGCAGTCGGGACTACTCCTCCTACGAGCAGTACTTC
cdr3_aa: CASSRDYSSYEQYF

j_call: TRBJ2-3
v_call: TRBV7-2
d_call: TRBD1
clone_size: .
cdr3_nt: TGTGCCAGCAGCTTAGGCACAGGGGTAACAGATACGCAGTATTTT
cdr3_aa: CASSLGTGVTDTQYF

j_call: TRBJ2-7
v_call: TRBV24-1
d_call: .
clone_size: .
cdr3_nt: TGTGCCACCAGTGATTCGTCCCAGGGGGGGGTGGACGAGCAGTACTTC
cdr3_aa: CATSDSSQGGVDEQYF

j_call: TRBJ2-7
v_call: TRBV4-2
d_call: .
clone_size: .
cdr3_nt: TGTGCCAGCAGCCAAGATCTTCCGCCCTCCTACGAGCAGTACTTC
cdr3_aa: CASSQDLPPSYEQYF

j_call: TRBJ1-2
v_call: TRBV27
d_call: .
clone_size: .
cdr3_nt: TGTGCCAGCAGTTTATCGGGGACTAGTGGCTACACCTTC
cdr3_aa: CASSLSGTSGYTF

j_call: TRBJ2-1
v_call: TRBV6-5
d_call: .
clone_size: .
cdr3_nt: TGTGCCAGCACCCGGTACAATGAGCAGTTCTTC
cdr3_aa: CASTRYNEQFF

j_call: TRBJ2-1
v_call: TRBV2
d_call: TRBD2
clone_size: .
cdr3_nt: TGTGCCAGCAGTGAGGGCCCCCCGGGACTAGCGGGGGAAGGGCAGTTCTTC
cdr3_aa: CASSEGPPGLAGEGQFF

j_call: TRBJ2-7
v_call: TRBV6-5
d_call: TRBD1
clone_size: .
cdr3_nt: TGTGCCAGCGGTCAGGGGGCCACCCTCTACGAGCAGTACTTC
cdr3_aa: CASGQGATLYEQYF

j_call: TRBJ1-3
v_call: TRBV28
d_call: .
clone_size: .
cdr3_nt: TGTGCCAGCAGTACAGGGTTGGGGTCTGGAAACACCATATATTTT
cdr3_aa: CASSTGLGSGNTIYF

j_call: TRBJ1-2
v_call: TRBV19
d_call: .
clone_size: .
cdr3_nt: TGTGCCAGTAGTAGCCGGGACACCTATGGCTACACCTTC
cdr3_aa: CASSSRDTYGYTF

j_call: TRBJ2-5
v_call: TRBV20-1
d_call: .
clone_size: .
cdr3_nt: TGCAGTGCCAACAGGGGGGGGACCCAGTACTTC
cdr3_aa: CSANRGGTQYF

j_call: TRBJ1-1
v_call: TRBV25-1
d_call: .
clone_size: .
cdr3_nt: TGTGCCAGCAGTGAATATAGCGGATACACTGAAGCTTTCTTT
cdr3_aa: CASSEYSGYTEAFF

j_call: TRBJ2-1
v_call: TRBV29-1
d_call: TRBD2
clone_size: .
cdr3_nt: TGCAGCGTGACATATCTAACTAGCGGGGCCTCCGAGCAGTTCTTC
cdr3_aa: CSVTYLTSGASEQFF

j_call: TRBJ2-3
v_call: TRBV7-2
d_call: .
clone_size: once
cdr3_nt: TGTGCCAGCAGCTCTTACGACACAGATACGCAGTATTTT
cdr3_aa: CASSSYDTDTQYF

j_call: TRBJ2-5
v_call: TRBV5-5
d_call: TRBD2
clone_size: .
cdr3_nt: TGTGCCAGCAGCTTGGGACTAGCGGGAGGGTACCAAGAGACCCAGTACTTC
cdr3_aa: CASSLGLAGGYQETQYF

j_call: TRBJ1-1
v_call: TRBV5-1
d_call: .
clone_size: .
cdr3_nt: TGCGCCAGCAGCTTGTCACTGGTCAACACTGAAGCTTTCTTT
cdr3_aa: CASSLSLVNTEAFF

j_call: TRBJ2-7
v_call: TRBV7-8
d_call: .
clone_size: .
cdr3_nt: TGTGCCAGCAGCCAAGAGATGACAGGCTCCTACGAGCAGTACTTC
cdr3_aa: CASSQEMTGSYEQYF

j_call: TRBJ2-3
v_call: TRBV28
d_call: .
clone_size: .
cdr3_nt: TGTGCCAGCAGTTTAGGTCGCCGTGGGATAACGCAGTATTTT
cdr3_aa: CASSLGRRGITQYF

j_call: TRBJ1-6
v_call: TRBV7-2
d_call: TRBD1
clone_size: .
cdr3_nt: TGTGCCAGCAGCGCCTACCGGGACAGGGACAATTCACCCCTCCACTTT
cdr3_aa: CASSAYRDRDNSPLHF

j_call: TRBJ2-1
v_call: TRBV19
d_call: TRBD2
clone_size: .
cdr3_nt: TGTGCCAGTAGTGATTGGACTAGCGGGAGGGGCAATATTGAGCAGTTCTTC
cdr3_aa: CASSDWTSGRGNIEQFF

j_call: TRBJ2-1
v_call: TRBV9
d_call: .
clone_size: .
cdr3_nt: TGTGCCAGCAGCGCGTGGGACTCCCGTCGCGATGAGCAGTTCTTC
cdr3_aa: CASSAWDSRRDEQFF

j_call: TRBJ2-1
v_call: TRBV6-5
d_call: .
clone_size: .
cdr3_nt: TGTGCCAGCAGTCTGAGCTCCTACAATGAGCAGTTCTTC
cdr3_aa: CASSLSSYNEQFF

j_call: TRBJ1-2
v_call: TRBV2
d_call: .
clone_size: .
cdr3_nt: TGTGCCAGCAGTGAAGCGGGGGGCTCCGGTGTCTACACCTTC
cdr3_aa: CASSEAGGSGVYTF

j_call: TRBJ2-3
v_call: TRBV21-1
d_call: .
clone_size: once
cdr3_nt: TGTGCCAGCAAGTTAAGGGAGGGAAGCACAGATACGCAGTATTTT
cdr3_aa: CASKLREGSTDTQYF

j_call: TRBJ1-6
v_call: TRBV7-8
d_call: TRBD1
clone_size: .
cdr3_nt: TGTGCCAGCAGCTTACAGGGGGGGGATTCACCCCTCCACTTT
cdr3_aa: CASSLQGGDSPLHF

j_call: TRBJ1-1
v_call: TRBV6-1
d_call: .
clone_size: .
cdr3_nt: TGTGCCAGCAGTGAACAGTTCGGGTGGGAAGCTTTCTTT
cdr3_aa: CASSEQFGWEAFF

j_call: TRBJ1-2
v_call: TRBV6-1
d_call: .
clone_size: few
cdr3_nt: TGTGCCAGCAGTGATCAGTTTCCAGCTAACTATGGCTACACCTTC
cdr3_aa: CASSDQFPANYGYTF

j_call: TRBJ1-4
v_call: TRBV18
d_call: .
clone_size: .
cdr3_nt: TGTGCCAGCTCACAGGGCAGGGCAACTAATGAAAAACTGTTTTTT
cdr3_aa: CASSQGRATNEKLFF

j_call: TRBJ2-5
v_call: TRBV27
d_call: TRBD1
clone_size: .
cdr3_nt: TGTGCCAGCAGTTCAACCAAATTAACAGGGGTAGGGGAGACCCAGTACTTC
cdr3_aa: CASSSTKLTGVGETQYF

j_call: TRBJ1-1
v_call: TRBV5-1
d_call: .
clone_size: .
cdr3_nt: TGCGCCAGCAGCTTCCCCGGTGGCACTGAAGCTTTCTTT
cdr3_aa: CASSFPGGTEAFF

j_call: TRBJ2-1
v_call: TRBV4-1
d_call: .
clone_size: .
cdr3_nt: TGCGCCAGCAGCCAAGCCCCGAGGAATGAGCAGTTCTTC
cdr3_aa: CASSQAPRNEQFF

j_call: TRBJ2-1
v_call: TRBV11-1
d_call: .
clone_size: .
cdr3_nt: TGTGCCAGCAGCTCCCGGGACTCTAAACAGCAGTTCTTC
cdr3_aa: CASSSRDSKQQFF

j_call: TRBJ2-3
v_call: TRBV7-9
d_call: .
clone_size: .
cdr3_nt: TGTGCCAGCAGCCGCCCTTGGGATACGCAGTATTTT
cdr3_aa: CASSRPWDTQYF

j_call: TRBJ1-3
v_call: TRBV5-1
d_call: .
clone_size: .
cdr3_nt: TGCGCCAGCAGCCCGAACTCTCCGTCCTCTGGAAACACCATATATTTT
cdr3_aa: CASSPNSPSSGNTIYF

j_call: TRBJ1-2
v_call: TRBV27
d_call: .
clone_size: .
cdr3_nt: TGTGCCAGCAGTTTAACGGCGAGCGTCGGCTATGGCTACACCTTC
cdr3_aa: CASSLTASVGYGYTF

j_call: TRBJ2-7
v_call: TRBV28
d_call: .
clone_size: .
cdr3_nt: TGTGCCAGCAGTTTACCCGGGAGTGGTTACGAGCAGTACTTC
cdr3_aa: CASSLPGSGYEQYF

j_call: TRBJ1-1
v_call: TRBV19
d_call: .
clone_size: .
cdr3_nt: TGTGCCAGTAGTATAGATCCTCGAGGATCGGCTTTCTTT
cdr3_aa: CASSIDPRGSAFF

j_call: TRBJ1-5
v_call: TRBV5-1
d_call: .
clone_size: .
cdr3_nt: TGCGCCAGCAGCTTGGAGCCGAATAATGGGTTTCAGCCCCAGCATTTT
cdr3_aa: CASSLEPNNGFQPQHF

j_call: TRBJ2-7
v_call: TRBV4-3
d_call: TRBD2
clone_size: .
cdr3_nt: TGCGCCAGCAGCCAGGGACTAGCGGGAGTACCCTACGAGCAGTACTTC
cdr3_aa: CASSQGLAGVPYEQYF

j_call: TRBJ2-7
v_call: TRBV12-3/TRBV12-4
d_call: TRBD2
clone_size: .
cdr3_nt: TGTGCCAGCAGTTTTTGGACTAGCGACGAGCAGTACTTC
cdr3_aa: CASSFWTSDEQYF

j_call: TRBJ2-5
v_call: TRBV10-1
d_call: .
clone_size: .
cdr3_nt: TGCGCCAGCAGTGACCAAGACGGTCCGGGAGAGACCCAGTACTTC
cdr3_aa: CASSDQDGPGETQYF

j_call: TRBJ2-7
v_call: TRBV5-1
d_call: .
clone_size: .
cdr3_nt: TGCGCCAGCAGCCAGACCGGGACGCCAATCGAGCAGTACTTC
cdr3_aa: CASSQTGTPIEQYF

j_call: TRBJ2-7
v_call: TRBV6-5
d_call: .
clone_size: .
cdr3_nt: TGTGCCAGCAGTTACTCGGCGACAGCAGGCCCCTACGAGCAGTACTTC
cdr3_aa: CASSYSATAGPYEQYF